This entry concerns a single T cell receptor (beta chain). The ends were cut back, 3 bases at V and 0 bases at J, with 4 bases in the middle. Germline loops: CDR1 SGDLS, CDR2 YYNGEE. This CDR3 has 13 amino acids. The protocol was immunoSEQ multiplex PCR, while the TCRdb copy is restricted to in-frame clones and leaves out a portion. The sample holds about 40,000 clones, approximately 84% seen once. This specimen belongs to a study of sequential checkpoint blockade in melanoma. Specified treatment: randomized to nivolumab then ipilimumab (arm A) or the reverse (arm B). Live CD3+CD8+ CD19− CD56− cells were sorted from PBMCs.

The TCR sequence derives from a human donor with melanoma. This rearrangement joins TRBV9 to TRBJ1-3; D not certain. The starting material was CD8+ T cells sorted from blood (inferred from file names), obtained from a patient given nivolumab and ipilimumab in sequence. In DNA form, the CDR3 reads TGTGCCAGCAGCGCCAGCTCTGGAAACACCATATATTTT. As protein: CASSASSGNTIYF.